This TCR beta chain comes out of a study of beta chain features in type 1 diabetes. Study-level information: Over all samples combined, around 110 million sorted cells were examined.

Findings of the study overall: Moderate yet significant TCRB CDR3 shortening was seen in Type 1 diabetes patients in all four CD4+ subsets.

This clone has a handful of counts. Its antigen is not known. Expressed TCRB transcripts were sequenced, since all the RNA that had been isolated was reverse transcribed. Approximately 3.6 million reads were obtained on average from naive, central memory and regulatory T cell samples. Method: immunoSEQ multiplex PCR; TCRdb's copy keeps in-frame clones and lacks some. The data contain some 290,000 clones, 14% of them singletons. Germline-derived CDR1 and CDR2 are KGHSH and LQKENI. V lost 1 base and J lost 4, with 7 bases in between. CDR3 length: 13 residues. This clonotype was sampled from a man aged 30 to 39 with type 1 diabetes. The material sequenced was naive CD4+ T cells from blood. V and J are TRBV18 and TRBJ1-1; a weak D match, TRBD1 (6 bases). This chain's CDR3 is CASSPRGPTEAFF. The CDR3 DNA is TGTGCCAGCTCACCACGGGGGCCCACTGAAGCTTTCTTT.